The following is a TCR beta chain sequence with its context. In its sample, this clonotype was seen a few times. Its antigen has not been determined. No qualities accompany the bases; no much larger clone lies one base away. These data belong to a study of T cells in Graves' hyperthyroidism and ophthalmopathy (dated by TCRdb to about 2019). For the wider study: Peripheral blood samples were taken at the time of initial diagnosis, prior to any treatment. Once sampling was done, hyperthyroidism patients were given methimazole at a starting dose of 30 mg daily, whereas ophthalmopathy patients were given high-dose intravenous methylprednisolone. The 100 or so discovery patients were divided at random into training and test sets in a 7:3 ratio. TCR V-J signatures able to tell the groups apart were searched for in a discovery cohort of about a hundred patients, of whom 40 to 45 had Graves' ophthalmopathy and 57 had stable Graves' hyperthyroidism. Prospective prediction of ophthalmopathy was tested in an independent validation cohort consisting of under 20 hyperthyroidism patients and around 16 patients who later progressed to ophthalmopathy. Thyroid tissue and blood T-cell repertoires from roughly six Graves' hyperthyroidism patients were also compared in the study. The paper reports TCR Vbeta CDR3 sequencing of 135 peripheral blood samples: approximately 43 ophthalmopathy, some 80 hyperthyroidism and some 17 progressor patients.

V trim: 8 bases; J trim: 5 bases; unmatched bases: 7. From its cysteine to its phenylalanine, the CDR3 spans 14 amino acids. CDR3 DNA is the only sequence kept; it has 42 bases, read in frame from the first base. General conclusions and limits of the study: No statistical method was used to set the sample size in advance, and investigators knew the group allocation. Most expanded thyroid clonotypes (frequency above 0.001) were also found in blood, which suggests that blood repertoires may mirror thyroid immune responses. A 13 V-J signature model separated ophthalmopathy from stable hyperthyroidism, with 87.88% sensitivity and 81.08% specificity in cross-validation and 80%/75% in testing. In validation, the model predicted progression to ophthalmopathy with around 71% sensitivity and around 72% specificity, a median of approximately 6.7 months before onset.

The TCR beta CDR3 regions were amplified from RNA transcripts. A first-round RT-PCR of the TCR CDR3 used the HTBI primer set with the Qiagen OneStep RT-PCR kit. Libraries were constructed in a second round of multiplex PCR, after which size selection and purification were carried out. Sequencing of the libraries was done on an Illumina HiSeq2000 using paired-end 100 bp reads. As for the original processing: Raw data were processed with SOAPnuke, discarding reads with adapters, uncalled bases, mean Phred below 15, or no exact constant-primer or identifier match. COPE v1.2.5 was used to merge high-quality paired reads, and clonotypes were defined as unique nucleotide sequences. MiTCR v1.1 was used to align clonotypes to the IMGT TRBV, TRBD and TRBJ reference segments. Only V-J combinations with frequency above 0.0001, covering roughly 99% of repertoires, were analysed. A TCS score was defined as the ratio between F50 (clonal expansion) and ExV (chaos), using BLOSUM62-based TCRdist between CDR3 peptides within each V-J. Welch's t-statistics and random forest reduced roughly 530 V-J features to 10 to 15, which were used in a naive Bayes classifier (R e1071). The Morisita-Horn index was used to measure how similar the thyroid and blood repertoires were. TCRdb cleaned the public reads at Q25 with fastp, built clones with MiXCR and kept in-frame beta chains. Each entry merges the rows of one CDR3 protein and shows their most common DNA and genes. It is TCRdb's table, rather than the study itself, that gives the V and J calls and clone size. The sample has about 760,000 distinct CDR3 sequences on record, 30% to 40% of them singletons. Of the sample, around 30% is held by the ten largest clones.

Graves' hyperthyroidism was defined as stable when no progression to ophthalmopathy occurred over 18 months of follow-up. The hyperthyroidism patients were between 18 and 65 years old and newly diagnosed, with a disease duration of less than 2 months. Exclusion was applied to patients with uncontrolled infections, other autoimmune diseases, pregnancy or lactation. Diagnoses were based on clinical symptoms, serum thyroxine and TRAb, thyroid ultrasound and orbital computed tomography. Ficoll-Paque density gradient centrifugation was used to isolate PBMCs from around 10 ml of fresh peripheral blood. Trizol reagent was used to extract total RNA, and RNA quality was then checked on an Agilent 2100 Bioanalyzer.

This TCR derives from a woman in her 40s with Graves' hyperthyroidism. Recombination linked TRBV12-3 or TRBV12-4 to TRBJ2-2; TRBD1 fits 8 bases in the junction. Sequenced: blood. The nucleotides are TGTGCCAGCCGCGGGGACAGGTGGACCGGGGAGCTGTTTTTT. Its coded protein is CASRGDRWTGELFF.